This T cell receptor (beta chain) was recorded in a study of Ad26.COV2.S vaccination and SARS-CoV-2 variants. Noted treatment: roughly 18 received Ad26.COV2.S at low or high dose, single or two shots; a few received placebo; per-sample allocation not given. Collection of samples fell on day 63 after the first vaccine or placebo injection. CDR3 length equals 14 residues. Germline V gene data show CDR1 as MDHEN and CDR2 as SYDVKM. After removal of 6 bases from V and 3 bases from J, the junction contained 8 bases not matched to a gene. Using immunoSEQ multiplex PCR, the repertoire was profiled, and TCRdb retains in-frame clones only, with some absent. The sample records 300,000 to 350,000 clones, about 85% being singletons.

Sequenced material: peripheral blood, taken in a trial of Ad26.COV2.S vaccine versus placebo. This clonotype was sampled from a person between 18 and 65 years old who received the Ad26.COV2.S COVID-19 vaccine or a placebo. The V call is TRBV28, the J call TRBJ2-7; TRBD1 matches at 7 bases. Here the CDR3 reads CASSNWDRVYEQYF. Here the CDR3 DNA reads TGTGCCAGCAGCAACTGGGACAGAGTCTACGAGCAGTACTTC. The complete variable domain, with remaining parts taken from reference TRBV28 and TRBJ2-7, reads DVKVTQSSRYLVKRTGEKVFLECVQDMDHENMFWYRQDPGLGLRLIYFSYDVKMKEKGDIPEGYSVSREKKERFSLILESASTNQTSMYLCASSNWDRVYEQYFGPGTRLTVT.